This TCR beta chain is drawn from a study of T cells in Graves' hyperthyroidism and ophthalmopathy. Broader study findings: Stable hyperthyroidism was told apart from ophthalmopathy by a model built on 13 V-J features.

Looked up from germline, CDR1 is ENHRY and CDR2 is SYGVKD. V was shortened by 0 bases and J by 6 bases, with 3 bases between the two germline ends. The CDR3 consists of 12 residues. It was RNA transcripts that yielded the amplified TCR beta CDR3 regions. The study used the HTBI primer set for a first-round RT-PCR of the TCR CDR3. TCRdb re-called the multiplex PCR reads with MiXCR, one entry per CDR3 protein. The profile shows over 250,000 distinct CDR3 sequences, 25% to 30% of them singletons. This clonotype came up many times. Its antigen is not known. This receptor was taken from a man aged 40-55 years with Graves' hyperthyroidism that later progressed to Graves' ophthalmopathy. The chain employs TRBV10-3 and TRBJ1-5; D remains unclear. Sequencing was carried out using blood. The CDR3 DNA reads TGTGCCATCAGTGAGTCGACTCAGCCCCAGCATTTT. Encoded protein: CAISESTQPQHF.